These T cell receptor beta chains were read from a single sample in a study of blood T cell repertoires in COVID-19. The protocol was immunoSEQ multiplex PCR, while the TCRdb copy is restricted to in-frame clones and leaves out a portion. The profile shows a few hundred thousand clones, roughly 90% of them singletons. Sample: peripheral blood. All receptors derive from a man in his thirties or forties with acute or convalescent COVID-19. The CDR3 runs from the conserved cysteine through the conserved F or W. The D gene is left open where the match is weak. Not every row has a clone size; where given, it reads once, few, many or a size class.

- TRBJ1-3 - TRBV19 CASSIGQGSGNTIYF TGTGCCAGTAGTATCGGTCAGGGATCCGGAAACACCATATATTTT
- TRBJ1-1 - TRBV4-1 CASSQAVSAGTEAFF TGCGCCAGCAGCCAAGCGGTTTCGGCGGGTACTGAAGCTTTCTTT
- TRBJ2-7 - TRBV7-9 CASSPGVGLPYEQYF TGTGCCAGCAGCCCCGGGGTAGGTCTGCCCTACGAGCAGTACTTC
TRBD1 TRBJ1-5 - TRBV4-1 CASSHGTGGGQPQHF TGCGCCAGCAGCCACGGAACAGGGGGAGGACAGCCCCAGCATTTT
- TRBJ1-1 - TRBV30 CAWRFGGTNTEAFF TGTGCCTGGAGGTTCGGGGGGACGAACACTGAAGCTTTCTTT
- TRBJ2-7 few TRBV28 CASSLSDNYEQYF TGTGCCAGCAGTTTATCGGACAACTACGAGCAGTACTTC
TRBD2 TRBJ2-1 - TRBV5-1 CASSWGGEYNEQFF TGCGCCAGCAGCTGGGGGGGTGAGTACAATGAGCAGTTCTTC
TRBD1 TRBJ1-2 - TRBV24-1 CATSDQDRGHGYTF TGTGCCACCAGTGACCAGGACAGGGGTCACGGCTACACCTTC
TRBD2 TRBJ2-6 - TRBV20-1 CSASAGAGANVLTF TGCAGTGCTAGTGCGGGGGCTGGGGCCAACGTCCTGACTTTC
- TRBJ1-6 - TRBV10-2 CASSATPGGSPLHF TGCGCCAGCAGTGCCACCCCAGGAGGTTCACCCCTCCACTTT
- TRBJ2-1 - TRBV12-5 CASGSVARDEQFF TGTGCTAGTGGTTCAGTGGCTCGGGATGAGCAGTTCTTC
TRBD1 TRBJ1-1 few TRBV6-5 CASSNRRTGSTEAFF TGTGCCAGCAGTAACAGACGGACAGGGTCCACTGAAGCTTTCTTT
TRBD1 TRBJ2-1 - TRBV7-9 CASRPTGGLANEQFF TGTGCCAGCAGGCCAACAGGGGGACTCGCCAATGAGCAGTTCTTC
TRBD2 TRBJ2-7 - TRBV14 CASRGGGPAFYEQYF TGTGCCAGCAGGGGCGGGGGACCCGCCTTTTACGAGCAGTACTTC
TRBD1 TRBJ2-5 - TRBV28 CASSAGGPQETQYF TGTGCCAGCAGTGCAGGGGGCCCCCAAGAGACCCAGTACTTC
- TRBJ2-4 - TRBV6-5 CASSWGVAEAKNIQYF TGTGCCAGCAGTTGGGGAGTGGCAGAAGCCAAAAACATTCAGTACTTC
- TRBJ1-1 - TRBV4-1 CASSHGGTYSQAEAFF TGCGCCAGCAGCCACGGGGGGACATACAGCCAGGCTGAAGCTTTCTTT
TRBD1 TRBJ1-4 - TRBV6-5 CASSRQGGEKLFF TGTGCCAGCAGTCGACAGGGTGGCGAAAAACTGTTTTTT
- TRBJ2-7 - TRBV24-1 CATSDLGGEQYF TGTGCCACCAGTGATCTAGGGGGCGAGCAGTACTTC
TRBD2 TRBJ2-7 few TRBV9 CASTPSAGESYEQYF TGTGCCAGCACTCCCTCGGCGGGAGAGTCCTACGAGCAGTACTTC
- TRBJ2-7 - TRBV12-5 CASGPEGQGGDEQYF TGTGCTAGTGGTCCCGAAGGCCAGGGAGGCGACGAGCAGTACTTC
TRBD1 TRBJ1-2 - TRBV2 CASGDRGSHYGYTF TGTGCCAGCGGTGACAGGGGTTCACACTATGGCTACACCTTC
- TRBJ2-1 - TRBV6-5 CASCLRGREQFF TGTGCCAGCTGCCTAAGAGGCCGTGAGCAGTTCTTC
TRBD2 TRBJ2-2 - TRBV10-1 CASSILASTGELFF TGCGCCAGCAGTATACTAGCGAGCACCGGGGAGCTGTTTTTT
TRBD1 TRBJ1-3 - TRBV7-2 CASSISSGTGIGNTIYF TGTGCCAGCAGCATTTCCTCCGGGACAGGGATAGGAAACACCATATATTTT
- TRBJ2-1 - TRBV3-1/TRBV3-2 CASSYGQPSNEQFF TGTGCCAGCAGCTACGGACAGCCGTCGAATGAGCAGTTCTTC
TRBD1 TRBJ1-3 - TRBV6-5 CATKDRVGGNTIYF TGTGCCACTAAGGACAGGGTCGGTGGAAACACCATATATTTT
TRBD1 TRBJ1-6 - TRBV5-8 CASSFPGTGVFSPLHF TGTGCCAGCAGCTTCCCCGGGACAGGGGTTTTTTCACCCCTCCACTTT
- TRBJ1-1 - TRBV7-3 CASSLAGVPGEAFF TGTGCCAGCAGCTTAGCAGGTGTTCCCGGTGAAGCTTTCTTT
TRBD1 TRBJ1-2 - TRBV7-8 CASSSTGLYGYTF TGTGCCAGCAGTTCGACAGGGCTCTATGGCTACACCTTC
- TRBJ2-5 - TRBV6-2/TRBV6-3 CASSYGTSAETQYF TGTGCCAGCAGTTATGGGACTTCCGCGGAGACCCAGTACTTC
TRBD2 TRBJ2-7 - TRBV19 CASSRQRGEQYF TGTGCCAGTAGTAGGCAGCGGGGCGAGCAGTACTTC
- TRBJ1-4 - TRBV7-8 CASSFGRGIEKLFF TGTGCCAGCAGCTTCGGCAGGGGAATTGAAAAACTGTTTTTT
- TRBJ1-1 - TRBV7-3 CASSRDRTNTEAFF TGTGCCAGCAGCAGAGACAGGACAAACACTGAAGCTTTCTTT
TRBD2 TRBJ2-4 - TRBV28 CASSKLAGGTGVKNIQYF TGTGCCAGCAGTAAACTAGCGGGAGGAACCGGGGTCAAAAACATTCAGTACTTC
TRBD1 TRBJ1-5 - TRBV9 CASSVGQGSNQPQHF TGTGCCAGCAGCGTAGGACAGGGGTCGAATCAGCCCCAGCATTTT
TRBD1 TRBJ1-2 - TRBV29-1 CSVEWDRGLGYTF TGCAGCGTTGAGTGGGACAGGGGATTAGGCTACACCTTC
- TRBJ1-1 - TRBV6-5 CASSYYGGNTEAFF TGTGCCAGCAGTTACTACGGGGGGAACACTGAAGCTTTCTTT
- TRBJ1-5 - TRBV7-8 CASSLATGGQPQHF TGTGCCAGCAGCTTAGCGACCGGAGGCCAGCCCCAGCATTTT
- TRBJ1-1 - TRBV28 CASMREGMSEAFF TGTGCCAGCATGCGGGAGGGGATGTCTGAAGCTTTCTTT
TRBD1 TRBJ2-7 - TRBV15 CATSSTQGAYEQYF TGTGCCACCAGCAGTACACAGGGGGCCTACGAGCAGTACTTC
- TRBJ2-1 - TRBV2 CASSLGRQYNEQFF TGTGCCAGCAGTCTGGGAAGACAGTACAATGAGCAGTTCTTC
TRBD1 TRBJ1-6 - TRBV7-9 CASSLGYRGLNSPLHF TGTGCCAGCAGCCTCGGCTACAGGGGGTTGAATTCACCCCTCCACTTT
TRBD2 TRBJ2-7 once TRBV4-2 CASSQDTLAGSYEQYF TGTGCCAGCAGCCAAGATACCCTAGCGGGAAGCTACGAGCAGTACTTC
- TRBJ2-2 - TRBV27 CASSSRTEHANTGELFF TGTGCCAGCAGTTCGCGGACAGAACACGCGAACACCGGGGAGCTGTTTTTT
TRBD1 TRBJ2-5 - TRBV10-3 CAISRDRGQETQYF TGTGCCATCAGTAGGGACAGGGGGCAAGAGACCCAGTACTTC
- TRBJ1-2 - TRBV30 CAWSGQLRALYGYTF TGTGCCTGGAGTGGACAGTTGCGAGCGCTGTATGGCTACACCTTC
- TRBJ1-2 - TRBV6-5 CASGEGGRNGYTF TGTGCCAGCGGGGAGGGGGGGCGAAATGGCTACACCTTC
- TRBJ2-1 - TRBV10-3 CAISELGEQFF TGTGCCATCAGTGAGCTAGGTGAGCAGTTCTTC
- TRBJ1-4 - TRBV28 CASSLVGAGANEKLFF TGTGCCAGCAGTTTAGTGGGGGCGGGGGCTAATGAAAAACTGTTTTTT
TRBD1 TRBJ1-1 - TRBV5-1 CASSFLDRGTEAFF TGCGCCAGCAGCTTCCTAGACAGGGGGACTGAAGCTTTCTTT
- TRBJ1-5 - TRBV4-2 CASSQDEAVNQPQHF TGTGCCAGCAGCCAAGACGAGGCGGTAAATCAGCCCCAGCATTTT
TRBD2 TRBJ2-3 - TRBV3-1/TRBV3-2 CASSSLSGGSGDTQYF TGTGCCAGCAGCTCCCTCTCGGGCGGGAGTGGAGATACGCAGTATTTT
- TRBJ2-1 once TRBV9 CASSPRGNGVINEQFF TGTGCCAGCAGCCCGCGAGGGAACGGGGTGATCAATGAGCAGTTCTTC